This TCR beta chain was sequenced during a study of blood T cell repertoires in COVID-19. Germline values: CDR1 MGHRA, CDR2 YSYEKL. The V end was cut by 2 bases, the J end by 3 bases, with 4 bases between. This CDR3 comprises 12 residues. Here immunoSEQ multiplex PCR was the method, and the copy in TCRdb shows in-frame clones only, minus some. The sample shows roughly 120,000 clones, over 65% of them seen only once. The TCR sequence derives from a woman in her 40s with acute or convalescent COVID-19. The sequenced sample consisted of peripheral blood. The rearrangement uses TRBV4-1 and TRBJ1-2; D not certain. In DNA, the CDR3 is TGCGCCAGCAGCCAATCCTACTATGGCTACACCTTC. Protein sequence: CASSQSYYGYTF.